A single sample is the source of the 10 T cell receptor beta chains below, sequenced in a study of neurological immune-mediated disorders. TCRdb fed the 5' RACE reads into MiXCR, producing one record per CDR3 protein. The data contain tens of thousands of distinct CDR3 sequences, approximately 10% of them singletons. Material: PBMCs. These TCRs come from a man aged 35-49 years in good health.

This clonotype was observed at least ten times. The gene calls are TRBV20-1 and TRBJ2-1; D remains ambiguous. There are 12 residues in the CDR3. The germline V gene encodes CDR1 DFQATT and CDR2 SNEGSKA (reference sequence). V was pared by 6 bases and J by 5 bases, with 11 bases between. This CDR3 is CSANGPNNEQFF. Written as DNA, the CDR3 is TGCAGTGCGAATGGGCCCAACAATGAGCAGTTCTTC.

This clonotype was detected many times. The rearrangement joins TRBV28 to TRBJ2-7; 8 bases are a match to TRBD2. Germline V gene lookup returns CDR1 MDHEN and CDR2 SYDVKM. Trimming cost V 7 bases and J 7 bases; bases outside gene matches: 15. CDR3 length: 15 amino acids. In DNA form, the CDR3 reads TGTGCCAGCAAGCGGGGGTGGGCGGAGGGGCTGGAGCAGTACTTC. This codes for CASKRGWAEGLEQYF.

This clonotype has ten or more counts. The chain joins TRBV28 to TRBJ2-7; weak D call: TRBD2 (5 bases). V lost 5 bases and J 7 bases, leaving 9 bases between the germline ends. The CDR3 has 11 residues. Germline-derived CDR1 and CDR2 are MDHEN and SYDVKM. The CDR3 here is CASSASSEQYF. The DNA of the CDR3 is TGTGCCAGCAGTGCTAGCTCAGAGCAGTACTTC.

This clonotype has a count of ten or more. This rearrangement joins TRBV12-3 or TRBV12-4 to TRBJ2-5, with TRBD1 matching 9 bases. CDR3 length: 14 amino acids. The ends lost 3 bases at V and 1 base at J; junction bases unmatched: 0. The CDR3 region has the DNA TGTGCCAGCAGTTTGGGACAGGGCCAAGAGACCCAGTACTTC. This gives the protein CASSLGQGQETQYF.

A remark on this clonotype: At one of its ends the junction is not consistent with the germline gene, which may arise from a read error. The CDR3 here is CARGLGRENIQYF. In DNA form, the CDR3 reads TGTGCCAGAGGGTTGGGACGGGAAAACATCCAGTACTTC. The rearrangement links TRBV12-3 or TRBV12-4 to TRBJ2-4; D is possibly TRBD1 or TRBD2 (5 bases each). This CDR3 is 13 amino acids long.

Many counts were recorded for this clonotype. V is TRBV12-3 or TRBV12-4 and J is TRBJ2-6; the D is unclear. V lost 7 bases to trimming and J lost 2 bases, with 9 bases between them. The CDR3 has 14 amino acids. The CDR3 region has the DNA TGTGCCAGCATGAGCAGTACTGGGGCCAACGTCCTGACTTTC. Translation: CASMSSTGANVLTF.

This clonotype appeared many times. The CDR3 coding sequence is TGTGCCAGCAGTGAACTAGCGGGGGGCTACAATGAGCAGTTCTTC. Translation: CASSELAGGYNEQFF. The chain combines TRBV6-1 with TRBJ2-1; TRBD2 matches 11 bases. Germline V lookup: CDR1 MNHNS, CDR2 SASEGT. V was pared by 2 bases and J by 3 bases, with 0 bases of the junction left unmatched. The CDR3 extends over 15 amino acids.

This clonotype showed up many times. The chain uses TRBV28 and TRBJ2-7; D is undetermined. The V end was cut by 8 bases, the J end by 4 bases, with 9 bases between. CDR1 MDHEN and CDR2 SYDVKM come from the germline V gene. This CDR3 comprises 11 residues. The CDR3 protein is CASLGPYEQYF. The CDR3 region has the DNA TGTGCCAGCCTCGGGCCTTACGAGCAGTACTTC.

This clonotype was observed at least ten times. The rearrangement joins TRBV28 to TRBJ2-4; 8 bases are shared with TRBD2. Germline V gene lookup returns CDR1 MDHEN and CDR2 SYDVKM. The V and J ends lost 5 bases and 9 bases, in that order; junction bases with no gene match: 9. The CDR3 runs 14 residues. The CDR3 spells CASSPISGGSIQYF. The CDR3 DNA reads TGTGCCAGCAGTCCGATCAGCGGGGGAAGCATTCAGTACTTC.

At least ten counts were recorded for this clonotype. In nucleotides, the CDR3 is TGTGCCAGCAGCCTATCGGGACTAGCTAACACCGGGGAGCTGTTTTTT. Protein product: CASSLSGLANTGELFF. The rearrangement links TRBV14 to TRBJ2-2; the match to TRBD2 covers 9 bases. There are 16 residues in the CDR3. The germline CDR1 and CDR2 sequences are SGHDN and FVKESK. V lost 4 bases to trimming and J lost 2 bases; unmatched junction nucleotides: 5. The whole variable domain, remainder taken from reference TRBV14 and TRBJ2-2, is EAGVTQFPSHSVIEKGQTVTLRCDPISGHDNLYWYRRVMGKEIKFLLHFVKESKQDESGMPNNRFLAERTGGTYSTLKVQPAELEDSGVYFCASSLSGLANTGELFFGEGSRLTVL.